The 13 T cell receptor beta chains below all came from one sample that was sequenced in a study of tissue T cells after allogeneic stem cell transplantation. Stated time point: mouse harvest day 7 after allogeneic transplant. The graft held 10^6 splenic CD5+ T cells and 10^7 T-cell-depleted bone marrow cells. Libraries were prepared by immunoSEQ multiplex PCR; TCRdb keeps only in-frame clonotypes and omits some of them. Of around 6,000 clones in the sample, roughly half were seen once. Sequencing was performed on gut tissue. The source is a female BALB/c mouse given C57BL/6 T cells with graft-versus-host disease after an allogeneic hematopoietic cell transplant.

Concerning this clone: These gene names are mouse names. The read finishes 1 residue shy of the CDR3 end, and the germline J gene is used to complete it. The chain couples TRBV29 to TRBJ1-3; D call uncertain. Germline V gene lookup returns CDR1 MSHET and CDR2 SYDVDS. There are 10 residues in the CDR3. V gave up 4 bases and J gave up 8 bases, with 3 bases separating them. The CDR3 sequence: CASSSHTLYF. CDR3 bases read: TGTGCTAGCAGTTCTCATACGCTCTAT.

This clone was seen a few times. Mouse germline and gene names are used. CDR3 in amino acids: CGARTGGGNTLYF. Partial CDR3 DNA: TGTGGTGCTAGGACAGGGGGTGGAAATACGCTCTAT. The chain combines TRBV20 with TRBJ1-3, with TRBD1 matching 8 bases. The CDR3 end falls 1 residue outside the read, so it is completed with the germline J gene. J was trimmed by 3 bases and V by 2 bases; bases with no gene match: 0. CDR1 is GFQATS and CDR2 is STVNSAI in the germline V gene. CDR3 length equals 13 residues.

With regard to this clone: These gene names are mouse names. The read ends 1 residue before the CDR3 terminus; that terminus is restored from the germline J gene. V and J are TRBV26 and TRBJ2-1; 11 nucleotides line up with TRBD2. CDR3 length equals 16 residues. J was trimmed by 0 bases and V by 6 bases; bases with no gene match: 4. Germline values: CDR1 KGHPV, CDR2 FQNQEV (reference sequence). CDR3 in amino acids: CASSRLGGYNYAEQFF. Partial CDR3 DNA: TGTGCCAGCAGCCGACTGGGGGGGTATAACTATGCTGAGCAGTTC.

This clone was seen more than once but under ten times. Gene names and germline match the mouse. The CDR3: CASSRDRVTYEQYF. The sequenced part of the CDR3 DNA is TGTGCCAGCAGTCGGGACAGGGTGACCTATGAACAGTAC. The gene calls are TRBV26 and TRBJ2-7, with 9 bases lining up with TRBD1. The read terminates 1 residue ahead of where the CDR3 ends, so the germline J gene completes it. V dropped 4 bases and J dropped 2; count of bases not matched to a gene: 3. The CDR3 loop spans 14 amino acids. Germline V gene sequence: CDR1 KGHPV, CDR2 FQNQEV (reference sequence).

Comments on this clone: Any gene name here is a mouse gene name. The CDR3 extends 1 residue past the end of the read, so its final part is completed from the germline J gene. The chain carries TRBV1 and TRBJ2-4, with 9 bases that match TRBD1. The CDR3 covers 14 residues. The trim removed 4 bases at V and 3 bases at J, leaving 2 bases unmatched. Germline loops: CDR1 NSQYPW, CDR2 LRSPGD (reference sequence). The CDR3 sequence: CTCSGGQGQNTLYF. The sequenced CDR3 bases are TGCACCTGCAGTGGGGGACAGGGCCAAAACACCTTGTAC.

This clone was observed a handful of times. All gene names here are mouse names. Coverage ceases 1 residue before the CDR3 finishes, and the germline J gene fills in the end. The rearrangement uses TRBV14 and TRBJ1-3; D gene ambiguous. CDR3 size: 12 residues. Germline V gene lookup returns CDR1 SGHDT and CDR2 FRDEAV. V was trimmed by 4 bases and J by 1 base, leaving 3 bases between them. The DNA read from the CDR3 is TGTGCCAGCAGTGCATCTGGAAATACGCTCTAT. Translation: CASSASGNTLY. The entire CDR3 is CASSASGNTLYF.

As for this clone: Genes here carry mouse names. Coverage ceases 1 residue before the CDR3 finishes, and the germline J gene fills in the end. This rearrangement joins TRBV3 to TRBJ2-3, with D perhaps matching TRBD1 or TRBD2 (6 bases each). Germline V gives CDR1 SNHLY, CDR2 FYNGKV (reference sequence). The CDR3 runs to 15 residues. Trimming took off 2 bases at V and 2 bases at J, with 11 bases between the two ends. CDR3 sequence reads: CASSLRGQVAETLYF. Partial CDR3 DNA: TGTGCCAGCAGCTTACGGGGGCAGGTTGCAGAAACGCTGTAT.

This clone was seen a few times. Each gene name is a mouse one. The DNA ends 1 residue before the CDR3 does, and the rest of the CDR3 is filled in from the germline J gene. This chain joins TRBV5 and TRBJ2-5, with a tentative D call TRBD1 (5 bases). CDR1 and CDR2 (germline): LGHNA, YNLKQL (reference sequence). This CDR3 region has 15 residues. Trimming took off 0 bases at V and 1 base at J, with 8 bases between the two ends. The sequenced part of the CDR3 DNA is TGTGCCAGCAGCCAAGAGGGCAGGGACCAAGACACCCAGTAC. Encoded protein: CASSQEGRDQDTQY. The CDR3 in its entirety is CASSQEGRDQDTQYF.

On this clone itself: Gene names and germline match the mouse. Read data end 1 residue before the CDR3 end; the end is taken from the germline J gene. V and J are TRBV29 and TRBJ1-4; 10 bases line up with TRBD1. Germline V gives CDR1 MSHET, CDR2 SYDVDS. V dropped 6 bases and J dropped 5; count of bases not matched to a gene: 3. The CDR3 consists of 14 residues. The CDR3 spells CASSPGQGNERLFF. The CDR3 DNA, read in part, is TGTGCTAGCAGCCCGGGACAGGGGAACGAAAGATTATTT.

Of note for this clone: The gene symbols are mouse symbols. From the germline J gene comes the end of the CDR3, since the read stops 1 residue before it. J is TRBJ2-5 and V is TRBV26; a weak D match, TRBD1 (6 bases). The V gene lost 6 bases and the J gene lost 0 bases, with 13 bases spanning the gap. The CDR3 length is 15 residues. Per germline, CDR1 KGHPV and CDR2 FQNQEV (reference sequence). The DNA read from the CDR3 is TGTGCCAGCAGACCGGGACATTTTAACCAAGACACCCAGTAC. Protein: CASRPGHFNQDTQY. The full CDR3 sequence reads CASRPGHFNQDTQYF.

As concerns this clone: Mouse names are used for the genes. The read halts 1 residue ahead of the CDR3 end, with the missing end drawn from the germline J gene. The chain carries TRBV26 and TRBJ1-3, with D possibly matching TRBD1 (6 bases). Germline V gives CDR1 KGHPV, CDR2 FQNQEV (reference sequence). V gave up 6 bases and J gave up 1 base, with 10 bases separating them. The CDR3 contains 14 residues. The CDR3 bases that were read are TGTGCCAGCAGGCCGGGACAATCTGGAAATACGCTCTAT. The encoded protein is CASRPGQSGNTLY. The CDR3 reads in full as CASRPGQSGNTLYF.

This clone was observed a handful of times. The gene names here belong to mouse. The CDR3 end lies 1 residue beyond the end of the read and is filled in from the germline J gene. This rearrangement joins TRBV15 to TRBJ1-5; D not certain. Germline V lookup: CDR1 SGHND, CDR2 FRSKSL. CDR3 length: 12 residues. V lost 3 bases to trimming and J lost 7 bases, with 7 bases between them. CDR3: CASSFDTQAPLF. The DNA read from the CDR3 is TGTGCCAGCAGTTTTGACACTCAGGCTCCGCTT. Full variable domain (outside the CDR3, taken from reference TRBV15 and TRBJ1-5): DAGVTQTPRHEVAEKGQTIILKCEPVSGHNDLFWYRQTKIQGLELLSYFRSKSLMEDGGAFKDRFKAEMLNSSFSTLKIQPTEPKDSAVYLCASSFDTQAPLFGEGTRLSVL.

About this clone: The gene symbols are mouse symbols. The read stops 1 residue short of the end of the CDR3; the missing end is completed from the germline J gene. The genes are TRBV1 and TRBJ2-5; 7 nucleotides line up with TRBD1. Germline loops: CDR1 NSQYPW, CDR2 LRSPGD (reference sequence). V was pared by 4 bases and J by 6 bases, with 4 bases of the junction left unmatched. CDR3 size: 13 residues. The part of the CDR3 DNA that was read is TGCACCTGCAGTGACAGGGGAGGGGACACCCAGTAC. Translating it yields CTCSDRGGDTQY. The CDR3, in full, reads CTCSDRGGDTQYF.